The sequence of this TCR beta chain was determined in a study of beta chain features in type 1 diabetes. Across the whole study: In age, gender and cell yields, patients were similar to healthy donors. Study-level findings and limits: Sequencing of cDNA might inflate the share of cells that strongly express TCR. Patients with Type 1 diabetes showed moderately but significantly shorter TCRB CDR3s in all four CD4+ subsets.

As for this clone: No antigen is known for it.

Purity exceeded 98% in all sorted populations. This CDR3 contains 17 residues. After removal of 4 bases from V and 6 bases from J, the junction contained 11 bases not matched to a gene. CDR1 SGDLS and CDR2 YYNGEE come from the germline V gene. cDNA synthesis used the whole RNA isolate, giving expressed TCRB sequences. This table comes from immunoSEQ multiplex PCR, and its TCRdb copy is limited to in-frame clones, with some not included. The table records 430,000 or so clones, about 10% of them present only once. The chain uses TRBV9 and TRBJ2-5; 14 bases are a match to TRBD2. This receptor was taken from a woman younger than 30 in good health. Sequenced sample: naive CD4+ T cells from blood. The CDR3 reads CASSPNPGLAGGKTQYF. In DNA, the CDR3 is TGTGCCAGCAGCCCGAACCCCGGACTAGCGGGGGGAAAGACCCAGTACTTC.